This is a list of T cell receptor beta chains from one sample in a study of identical twins. TCRdb reanalysed the 5' RACE reads using MiXCR and keeps one entry per CDR3 protein. This table holds 1.5 million to 2 million distinct CDR3 sequences, about 31% found once. Sequencing was done on a sample of cord blood. Receptors originate from a newborn girl in good health. Both conserved end residues are part of each CDR3. D genes are given only for firm matches. Where a row states a size, it is once, few, many or the class of an expanded clone; other rows omit it.

TRBJ2-1	NA	TRBV7-9	NA	TGTGCCAGCAGCCACCGGGACAGCGGGTACAATGAGCAGTTCTTC	CASSHRDSGYNEQFF
TRBJ2-3	NA	TRBV11-2	TRBD1	TGTGCCAGCAGCCACCGGGACAGGGGGCAAGATACGCAGTATTTT	CASSHRDRGQDTQYF
TRBJ1-5	many	TRBV7-9	NA	TGTGCCAGCAGCTTAAGGGGATATCAGCCCCAGCATTTT	CASSLRGYQPQHF
TRBJ2-7	NA	TRBV15	NA	TGTGCCACCAGCAGAGATTTGCCAGAGTCCTACGAGCAGTACTTC	CATSRDLPESYEQYF
TRBJ1-3	NA	TRBV20-1	NA	TGCAGTGCTAGAGATCCCAATTTGGTCGGAAACACCATATATTTT	CSARDPNLVGNTIYF
TRBJ2-3	NA	TRBV12-3/TRBV12-4	NA	TGTGCCAGCAGTTTAGCGAGAGGGCCGCAGGGAGCCACAGATACGCAGTATTTT	CASSLARGPQGATDTQYF
TRBJ2-7	NA	TRBV20-1	TRBD1	TGCAGTGCTAGAGTGGACAGGGACTACGAGCAGTACTTC	CSARVDRDYEQYF
TRBJ1-1	few	TRBV20-1	NA	TGCAGTGCTAGAGTGGGGGGAAGGGCTTTCTTT	CSARVGGRAFF
TRBJ2-1	NA	TRBV7-2	NA	TGTGCCAGCAGCCATTCGATAAATGAGCAGTTCTTC	CASSHSINEQFF
TRBJ2-2	NA	TRBV5-1	TRBD2	TGCGCCAGCACTAGCGGGGACGCGAACACCGGGGAGCTGTTTTTT	CASTSGDANTGELFF
TRBJ2-1	few	TRBV2	NA	TGTGCCAGCAGTGAAAAGGCTAGGTCTTACAATGAGCAGTTCTTC	CASSEKARSYNEQFF
TRBJ2-1	NA	TRBV27	TRBD1	TGTGCCAGCACCGCAGGGGACAGGGGCTACAATGAGCAGTTCTTC	CASTAGDRGYNEQFF
TRBJ2-1	NA	TRBV25-1	TRBD1	TGTGCCAGCGGTTACAGGGGGCTAGGAGAGACCCAGTTCTTC	CASGYRGLGETQFF
TRBJ2-1	few	TRBV5-1	NA	TGCGCCAGCAGCCCTGCCCCTAGTTACGGCTCCTACAATGAGCAGTTCTTC	CASSPAPSYGSYNEQFF
TRBJ2-7	many	TRBV4-2	NA	TGTGCCAGCAGCCAGAAAGGGTTCTCCTACGAGCAGTACTTC	CASSQKGFSYEQYF
TRBJ2-7	NA	TRBV10-3	NA	TGTGCCAGTACTAGCCCGAGCTCCTACAATGAGCAGTACTTC	CASTSPSSYNEQYF
TRBJ1-1	NA	TRBV20-1	NA	TGCAGTGCTCACCTAAACACTGAAGCTTTCTTT	CSAHLNTEAFF
TRBJ2-3	few	TRBV7-9	TRBD1	TGTGCCAGCACCCCCGGGACAGGGGCTAGGACAGATACGCAGTATTTT	CASTPGTGARTDTQYF
TRBJ2-7	NA	TRBV5-4	TRBD2	TGTGCCAGCAGCCAAAGTGGTCTAGCGGGTTCCTACGAGCAGTACTTC	CASSQSGLAGSYEQYF
TRBJ2-3	NA	TRBV21-1	NA	TGTGCCAGCAGCAAAAAGGGGGAGGTCACAGATACGCAGTATTTT	CASSKKGEVTDTQYF
TRBJ2-1	few	TRBV19	NA	TGTGCCAGTAGTACCCGGGACCCACTCGATGAGCAGTTCTTC	CASSTRDPLDEQFF
TRBJ1-6	few	TRBV20-1	TRBD1	TGCAGTGCGTGGACAGGGGGAAATTCACCCCTCCACTTT	CSAWTGGNSPLHF
TRBJ2-5	NA	TRBV4-2	NA	TGTGCCAGCAGCCAAGAGGGTAGCGTACATCAAGAGACCCAGTACTTC	CASSQEGSVHQETQYF
TRBJ2-3	NA	TRBV20-1	NA	TGCAGTGCTAGACATGGGGGTACAGATACGCAGTATTTT	CSARHGGTDTQYF
TRBJ2-7	NA	TRBV20-1	TRBD2	TGCAGTGGTATGCCCGGGACTAGCTACGAGCAGTACTTC	CSGMPGTSYEQYF